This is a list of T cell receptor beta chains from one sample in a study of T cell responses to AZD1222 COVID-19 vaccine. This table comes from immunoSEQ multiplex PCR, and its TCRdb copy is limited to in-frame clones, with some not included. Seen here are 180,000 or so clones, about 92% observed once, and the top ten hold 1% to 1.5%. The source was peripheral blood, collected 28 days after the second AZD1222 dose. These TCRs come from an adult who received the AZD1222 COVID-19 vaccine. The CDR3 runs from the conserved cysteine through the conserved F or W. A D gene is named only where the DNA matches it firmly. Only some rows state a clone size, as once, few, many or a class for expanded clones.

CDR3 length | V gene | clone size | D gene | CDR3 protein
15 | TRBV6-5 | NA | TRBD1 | CASSTRQGNNSPLHF
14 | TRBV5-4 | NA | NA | CASSQRGEAYEQYF
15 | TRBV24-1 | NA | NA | CATSLTSSSYNEQFF
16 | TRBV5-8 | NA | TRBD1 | CASSRIDGTGIHEQYF
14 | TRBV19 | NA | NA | CASSIGDGAYGYTF
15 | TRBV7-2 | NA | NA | CASSPDLSHTGELFF
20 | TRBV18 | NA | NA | CASSPRLGGIIVLGNQPQHF
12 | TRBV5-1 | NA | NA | CASSLGLYGYTF
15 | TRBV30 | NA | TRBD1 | CAWRRGGTGPEKLFF
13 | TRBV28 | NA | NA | CATLRVLPYEQYF
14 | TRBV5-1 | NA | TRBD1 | CASSDDRGYSPLHF
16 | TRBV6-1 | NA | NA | CASSDGRRQRPRTQYF
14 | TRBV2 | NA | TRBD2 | CASWASGSLKTQYF
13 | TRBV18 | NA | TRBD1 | CASSRQGDYGYTF
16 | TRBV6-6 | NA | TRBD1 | CASSYDPRGPGNTIYF
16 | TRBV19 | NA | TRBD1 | CASSIAGTGRVDEQFF
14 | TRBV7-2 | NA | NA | CASSLRTEGSPLHF
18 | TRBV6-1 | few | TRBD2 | CASSEWLAGGTVGGELFF
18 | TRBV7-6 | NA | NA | CASSLEFEQGPLNTEAFF
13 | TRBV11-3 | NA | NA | CASSLVRGDTQYF
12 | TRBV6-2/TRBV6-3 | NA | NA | CASSEDSFEAFF
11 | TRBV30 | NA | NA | CAILGNYGYTF
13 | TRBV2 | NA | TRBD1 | CASSQGGAGGYTF
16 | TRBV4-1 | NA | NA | CASSQSPPSSGNTIYF
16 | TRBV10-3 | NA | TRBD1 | CATHGQGKVTGNTIYF
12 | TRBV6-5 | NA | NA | CASRRGNTEAFF
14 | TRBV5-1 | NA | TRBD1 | CASRGQGQGEPQHF
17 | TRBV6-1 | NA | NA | CASSEAWGGRLSYEQYF
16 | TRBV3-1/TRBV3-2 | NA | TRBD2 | CASSPVLTSGSYEQYF
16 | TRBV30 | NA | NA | CAWTPGSKGMNTEAFF
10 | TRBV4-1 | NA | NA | CASSQAGRFF
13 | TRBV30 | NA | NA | CAWSLGNPGELFF
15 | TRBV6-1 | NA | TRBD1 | CASSEGQGGSEKLFF
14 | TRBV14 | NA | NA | CASSQEWRRQTQYF
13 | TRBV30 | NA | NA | CAWGDGANTEAFF
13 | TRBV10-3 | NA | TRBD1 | CAVTGNTVGGYTF
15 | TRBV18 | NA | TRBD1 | CASSPRGTGLTEAFF
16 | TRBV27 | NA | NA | CASSSTRPSSYNEQFF
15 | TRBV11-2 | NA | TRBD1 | CASSLRDRGLKIQYF
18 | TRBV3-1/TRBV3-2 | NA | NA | CASSPHLLRQPGTDTQYF
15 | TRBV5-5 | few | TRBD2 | CASSVWAGGSYEQYF
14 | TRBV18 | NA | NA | CASSPWTHNEKLFF